This TCR beta chain was identified during a study of T cells in Graves' hyperthyroidism and ophthalmopathy. Regions amplified from RNA transcripts were the TCR beta CDR3 regions. The TCR CDR3 was amplified in a first-round RT-PCR using the HTBI primer set. One entry per CDR3 protein, called by TCRdb with MiXCR from the multiplex PCR reads. The sample consists of 560,000 or so distinct CDR3 sequences, just over 45% of them appearing once. The germline V gene has CDR1 SGHRS and CDR2 YFSETQ. The V end lost 0 bases, the J end lost 3 bases, and 9 bases lay between the germline ends. CDR3 length: 14 residues.

Source material: peripheral blood or thyroid tissue (not recorded which). This rearrangement joins TRBV5-1 to TRBJ1-2; no firm D call. The clonotype comes from a woman under 30 with Graves' hyperthyroidism. CDR3 protein: CASSLVVFDYGYTF. Here the CDR3 DNA reads TGCGCCAGCAGCTTGGTTGTGTTTGACTATGGCTACACCTTC.